This TCR beta chain was captured by sequencing in a study of blood T cell repertoires in COVID-19. Across the study: Acute and convalescent COVID-19 specimens originated in the United States, Italy and Spain. PBMCs, B-cell-depleted T cells, or T cells provided the cDNA or gDNA that made up the material.

Per germline, CDR1 LNHDA and CDR2 SQIVND (reference sequence). Trimming cost V 5 bases and J 2 bases, with 12 bases left between them. This CDR3 is built from 14 residues. As originally analysed: Cell counts per sample came from amplifying reference gene primers. Using immunoSEQ multiplex PCR, the repertoire was profiled, and TCRdb retains in-frame clones only, with some absent. The V and J calls and clone size come from that table; D and trimming were worked out from the DNA. The sample lists some 270,000 clones, 80% to 85% occurring once. Sample: peripheral blood. V gene TRBV19 combines with J gene TRBJ2-5, with a weak D call TRBD2 (6 bases). The receptor's source is a woman aged 40 to 49 who had recovered from COVID-19. CDR3 sequence (DNA): TGTGCCAGTAGTGCGGGACGGCCTCAAGAGACCCAGTACTTC. This sequence encodes CASSAGRPQETQYF.